This T cell receptor beta chain was captured in a study of tumor-infiltrating lymphocytes in primary liver carcinoma. Overall study: Samples returned roughly 3.65 to 7.5 million productive TCRbeta reads, a yield that was similar across tissue types.

Unsorted whole blood served as the source of blood RNA, and germline DNA was extracted as well. Patients had chronic HBV infection and were treatment-naive. Germline CDR1 reads MNHEY; CDR2 reads SVGEGT. This CDR3 contains 13 residues. Concerning this clonotype itself: A read error may produce the germline difference seen at one junction end.

The template, about 540 ng total RNA, yielded TCR beta cDNA made with a constant-region primer. Sequencing libraries for TCR beta derived from three nested multiplex PCR rounds that used slightly modified ARM-PCR. The first two PCR rounds used TRBV1-TRBV30 forward primers with a C-beta reverse primer, 10 cycles each. MiXCR was run by TCRdb on the multiplex PCR reads, yielding one entry per CDR3 protein. The sample lists hundreds of thousands of distinct CDR3 sequences; 65% were seen once. The sequence came from a man aged 35 to 55 with primary liver carcinoma and hepatitis B virus infection. This chain joins TRBV6-2 or TRBV6-3 and TRBJ2-2; TRBD2 matches at 7 bases. What was sequenced was peripheral blood. The CDR3 nucleotides are TGCGCCAGCAGCTGGACTAGAACCGGGGGGCTGTTTTTT. It is translated as CASSWTRTGGLFF.